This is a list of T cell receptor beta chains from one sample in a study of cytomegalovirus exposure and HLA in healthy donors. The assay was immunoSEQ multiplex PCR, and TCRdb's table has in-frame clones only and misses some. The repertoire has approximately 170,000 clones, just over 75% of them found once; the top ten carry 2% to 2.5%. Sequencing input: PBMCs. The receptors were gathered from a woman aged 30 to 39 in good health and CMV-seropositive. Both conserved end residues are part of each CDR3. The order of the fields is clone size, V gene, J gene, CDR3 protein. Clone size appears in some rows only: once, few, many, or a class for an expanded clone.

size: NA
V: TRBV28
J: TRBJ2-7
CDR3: CASSLFSFRTGTPEQYF

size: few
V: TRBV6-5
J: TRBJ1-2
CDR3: CASSLTGLNYGYTF

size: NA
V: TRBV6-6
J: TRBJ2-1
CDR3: CASRGGFDNEQFF

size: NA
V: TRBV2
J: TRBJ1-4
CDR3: CASSAEGEKLFF

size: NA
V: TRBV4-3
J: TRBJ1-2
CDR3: CASSRGDSYGYTF

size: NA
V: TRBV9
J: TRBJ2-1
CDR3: CASTLGGTSGIHEQFF

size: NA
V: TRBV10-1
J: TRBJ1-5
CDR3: CASGQGGRQPQHF

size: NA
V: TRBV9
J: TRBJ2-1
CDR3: CASSTGTSGIDNEQFF

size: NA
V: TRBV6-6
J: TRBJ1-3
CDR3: CASRHLTNTIYF

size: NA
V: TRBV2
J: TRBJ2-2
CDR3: CASSEIAAGELFF

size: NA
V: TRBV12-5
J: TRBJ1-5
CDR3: CASGLVESGNQPQHF

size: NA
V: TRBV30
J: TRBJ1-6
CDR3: CAWSVGQSNSPLHF

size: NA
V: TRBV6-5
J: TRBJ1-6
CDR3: CASSKNGQGNSPLHF

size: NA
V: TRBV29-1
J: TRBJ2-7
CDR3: CSVSGAYEQYF

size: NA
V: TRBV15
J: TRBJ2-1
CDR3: CATSQVGTDNEQFF

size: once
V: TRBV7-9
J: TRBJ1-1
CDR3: CASSLITGNTEAFF

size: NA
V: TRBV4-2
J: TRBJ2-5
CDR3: CASSQGGSGRTGETQYF

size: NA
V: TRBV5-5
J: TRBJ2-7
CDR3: CASSIRDRGYEQYF

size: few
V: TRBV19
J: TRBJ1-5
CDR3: CATRDSPNQPQHF

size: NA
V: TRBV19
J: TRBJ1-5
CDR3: CASSSSRGNEPQHF

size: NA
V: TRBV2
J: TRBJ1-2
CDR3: CASSLVQGPSNYGYTF

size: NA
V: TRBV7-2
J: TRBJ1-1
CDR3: CASSDRDRKAFF

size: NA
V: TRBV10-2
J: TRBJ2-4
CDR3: CASSEPQRGKNIQYF

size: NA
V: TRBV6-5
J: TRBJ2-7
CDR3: CASSSTGQSYEQYF

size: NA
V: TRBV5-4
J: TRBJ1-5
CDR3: CASSLGGGNQPQHF

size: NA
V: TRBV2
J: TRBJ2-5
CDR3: CASSDGGAQETQYF

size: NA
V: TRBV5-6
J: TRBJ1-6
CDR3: CASSSKTGYNSPLHF